This T cell receptor beta chain was sequenced during a study of early T cells in non-severe SARS-CoV-2 infection (dated by TCRdb to the early 2020s). About the investigation overall: TCR sequencing used bulk RNA from unsorted whole blood, so alpha and beta chains could not be paired.

This clonotype was detected ten times or more. No antigen is known for it. There are no base qualities to consult, and no much larger clone falls within one base. Library preparation used 5' RACE. Instrument used: NextSeq 500. In the TCR library protocol, unique molecular identifiers were attached to individual cDNA molecules to correct for PCR bias and sequencing error. Sequencing covered both TCR alpha and beta chains, and within each sample the abundances of alpha and beta sequences were tightly co-correlated. In the paper's pipeline: V gene, J gene and CDR3 annotation of TCR sequences was performed with Decombinator V4. TCRs were defined as expanded if a significant change between any two time points was detected under a Poisson model with p below 0.0001. TCR abundances were normalised to the total number of TCRs sequenced in each sample and reported as counts per million. TRAV1-2 paired with TRAJ12, TRAJ20 or TRAJ33 defined MAIT TCRs, while TRAV10 paired with TRAJ18 defined iNKT TCRs. VDJdb, accessed 1 November 2021, was searched for CMV, EBV and SARS-CoV-2 annotated TCRs, with TCRs annotated for multiple antigens excluded. TCRdb reworked the public reads: Q25 trimming with fastp, MiXCR clone assembly, productive beta chains retained. Rows with a matching CDR3 protein are joined into one entry that keeps the most common DNA and genes. The V and J calls were not made by the authors but by TCRdb's processing. The sample has roughly 88,000 distinct CDR3 sequences on record, 14% of them singletons. The ten most abundant clones make up under 6.5% of the sample.

The study was a case-control design nested within a healthcare worker cohort in London, UK, with weekly nasopharyngeal swab PCR tests and blood sampling. Between 23 and 31 March 2020, the week of the UK lockdown, healthcare workers were enrolled and then followed up weekly for as long as 16 weeks. The investigation overall reported the following: Matching against VDJdb was skewed toward anti-spike CD8 responses, likely underestimated virus-specific expansions, and missed private and CD4 specificities.

CDR1 SNHLY and CDR2 FYNNEI were looked up in the germline V gene. From the cysteine through the phenylalanine, the CDR3 covers 14 amino acids. The retained sequence is limited to the CDR3, 42 bases, with the frame set at the first base. V and J are truncated by 3 bases and 0 bases respectively, leaving an intervening sequence of 9 bases. Sequenced material: whole blood. The V gene is TRBV2 and the J gene is TRBJ2-7; the D gene is perhaps TRBD2, from 5 matching bases. The clonotype comes from an adult who was a healthcare worker with PCR-confirmed SARS-CoV-2 infection or an uninfected control (not recorded which). The sequence in DNA is TGTGCCAGCAGTGATCCGGGGAGCTCCTACGAGCAGTACTTC. It encodes CASSDPGSSYEQYF. The full variable domain, completed from the reference TRBV2 and TRBJ2-7 proteins outside the CDR3, reads EPEVTQTPSHQVTQMGQEVILRCVPISNHLYFYWYRQILGQKVEFLVSFYNNEISEKSEIFDDQFSVERPDGSNFTLKIRSTKLEDSAMYFCASSDPGSSYEQYFGPGTRLTVT.